The present T cell receptor beta chain was sequenced within a study of blood T cell repertoires in COVID-19. Study background: Donors in the United States, Italy and Spain gave samples during acute or convalescent COVID-19. PBMCs, B-cell-depleted T cells, or T cells were the source of the cDNA or gDNA that made up the material.

Original methodology: For nucleated cells, counts were estimated from reference gene primer amplification. Clones were sequenced by immunoSEQ multiplex PCR, and TCRdb holds only the in-frame ones, with some missing. The DNA was the basis for D and trimming; V, J and clone size are from that table. Of fewer than 30,000 clones listed, about 78% are singletons. Germline CDR1 is SQVTM and CDR2 is ANQGSEA. J gave up 0 bases and V 0 bases, and 2 bases lay outside the gene matches. This CDR3 comprises 15 residues. The chain couples TRBV29-1 to TRBJ2-3; TRBD2 matches 8 bases. The sequenced material came from peripheral blood. This TCR came from a boy aged 2 to 10 with active or convalescent COVID-19. CDR3 loop: CSVEDSGASTDTQYF. Written as DNA, the CDR3 is TGCAGCGTTGAAGATAGCGGGGCCAGCACAGATACGCAGTATTTT.